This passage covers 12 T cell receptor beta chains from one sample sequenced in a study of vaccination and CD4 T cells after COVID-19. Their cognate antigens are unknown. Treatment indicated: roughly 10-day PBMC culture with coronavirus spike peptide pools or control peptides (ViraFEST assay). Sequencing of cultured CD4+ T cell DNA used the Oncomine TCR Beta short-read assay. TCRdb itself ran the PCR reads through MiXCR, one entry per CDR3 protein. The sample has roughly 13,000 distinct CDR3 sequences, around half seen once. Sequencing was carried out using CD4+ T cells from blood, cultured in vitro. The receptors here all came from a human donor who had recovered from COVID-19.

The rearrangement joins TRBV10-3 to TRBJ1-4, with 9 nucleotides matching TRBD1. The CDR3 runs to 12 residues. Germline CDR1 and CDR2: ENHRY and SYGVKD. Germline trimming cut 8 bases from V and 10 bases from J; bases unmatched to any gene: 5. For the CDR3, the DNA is TGTGCCATCGCGGGACAGGGTGGAAAACTGTTTTTT. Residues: CAIAGQGGKLFF.

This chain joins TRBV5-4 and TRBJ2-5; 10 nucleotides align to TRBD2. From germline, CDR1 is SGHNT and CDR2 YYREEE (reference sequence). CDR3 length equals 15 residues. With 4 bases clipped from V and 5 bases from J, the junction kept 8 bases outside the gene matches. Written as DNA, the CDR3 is TGTGCCAGCAGCCTCAGCGGGGGGGGCGGGGAGACCCAGTACTTC. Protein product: CASSLSGGGGETQYF.

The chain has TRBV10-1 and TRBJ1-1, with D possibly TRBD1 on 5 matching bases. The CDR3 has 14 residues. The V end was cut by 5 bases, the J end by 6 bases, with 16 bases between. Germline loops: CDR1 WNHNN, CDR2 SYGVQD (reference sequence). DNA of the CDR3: TGCGCCAGCAGTTCCCGGACTCTGGGGGCTGAAGCTTTCTTT. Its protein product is CASSSRTLGAEAFF.

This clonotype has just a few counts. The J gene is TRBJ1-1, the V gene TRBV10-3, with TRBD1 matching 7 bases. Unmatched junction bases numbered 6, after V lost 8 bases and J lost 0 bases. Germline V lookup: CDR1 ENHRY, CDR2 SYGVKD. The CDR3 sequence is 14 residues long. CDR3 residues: CAISGGTVNTEAFF. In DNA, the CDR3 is TGTGCCATCTCTGGGGGGACAGTGAACACTGAAGCTTTCTTT.

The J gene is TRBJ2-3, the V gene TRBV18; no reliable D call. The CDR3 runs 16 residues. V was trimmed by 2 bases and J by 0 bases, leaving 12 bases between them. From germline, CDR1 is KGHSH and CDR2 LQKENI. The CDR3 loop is CASSPMAATSTDTQYF. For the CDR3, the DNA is TGTGCCAGCTCACCAATGGCTGCTACTAGCACAGATACGCAGTATTTT.

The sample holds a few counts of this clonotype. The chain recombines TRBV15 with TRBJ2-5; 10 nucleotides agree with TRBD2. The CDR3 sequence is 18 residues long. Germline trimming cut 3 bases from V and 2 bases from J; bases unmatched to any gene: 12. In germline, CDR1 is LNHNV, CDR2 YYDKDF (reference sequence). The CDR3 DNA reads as TGTGCCACCAGCAGGAATTCCATGACTAGCGGGTCACAAGAGACCCAGTACTTC. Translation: CATSRNSMTSGSQETQYF.

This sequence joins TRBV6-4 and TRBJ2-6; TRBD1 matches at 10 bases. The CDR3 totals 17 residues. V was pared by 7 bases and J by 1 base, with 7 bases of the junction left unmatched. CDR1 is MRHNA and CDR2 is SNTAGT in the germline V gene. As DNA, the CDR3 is TGTGCCAGCACCGGAGGGGGACAGGGGTCTGGGGCCAACGTCCTGACTTTC. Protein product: CASTGGGQGSGANVLTF.

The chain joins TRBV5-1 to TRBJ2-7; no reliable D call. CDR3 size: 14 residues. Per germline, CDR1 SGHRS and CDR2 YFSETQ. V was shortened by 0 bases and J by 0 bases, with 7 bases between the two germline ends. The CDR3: CASSLADVSYEQYF. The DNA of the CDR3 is TGCGCCAGCAGCTTGGCCGATGTCTCCTACGAGCAGTACTTC.

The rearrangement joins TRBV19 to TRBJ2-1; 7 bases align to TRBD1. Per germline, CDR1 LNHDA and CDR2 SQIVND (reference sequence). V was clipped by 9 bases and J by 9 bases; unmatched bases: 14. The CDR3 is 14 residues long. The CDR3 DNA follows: TGTGCCAGCCATTCCCAGGGGGTCACGGTTGAGCAGTTCTTC. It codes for CASHSQGVTVEQFF.

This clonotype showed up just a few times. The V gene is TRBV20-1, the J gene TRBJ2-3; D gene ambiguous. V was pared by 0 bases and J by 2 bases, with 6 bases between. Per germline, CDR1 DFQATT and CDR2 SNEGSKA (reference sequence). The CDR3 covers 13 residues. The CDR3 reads CSARDPVTDTQYF. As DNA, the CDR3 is TGCAGTGCTAGAGATCCTGTCACAGATACGCAGTATTTT.

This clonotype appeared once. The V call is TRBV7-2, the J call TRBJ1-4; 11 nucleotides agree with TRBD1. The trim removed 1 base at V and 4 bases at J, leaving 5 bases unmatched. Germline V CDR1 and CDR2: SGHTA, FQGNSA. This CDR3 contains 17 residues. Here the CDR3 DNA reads TGTGCCAGCAGCTTAGGGACAGGGGGCGGTTTTAATGAAAAACTGTTTTTT. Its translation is CASSLGTGGGFNEKLFF.

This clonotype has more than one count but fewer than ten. The CDR3 spells CASTTPTGTGELFF. As DNA, the CDR3 is TGTGCCAGTACCACCCCGACAGGCACCGGGGAGCTGTTTTTT. The chain joins TRBV19 to TRBJ2-2, with D possibly matching TRBD1 (6 bases). Germline assignment: CDR1 LNHDA and CDR2 SQIVND (reference sequence). The CDR3 has 14 residues. V was shortened by 7 bases and J by 4 bases, with 13 bases between the two germline ends.